This T cell receptor beta chain was observed in a study of T cell repertoires in cytomegalovirus infection. About the study: TCR beta signatures that were public indicated CMV infection and matching HLA type. The study's findings and limits: Using cumulative public TCR beta family frequency, the authors identified those who carried CMV together with the relevant HLA.

This clonotype was recorded many times. The target antigen is unknown. The CDR3 is made up of 15 amino acids. With 4 bases removed from V and 7 bases from J, the gap between germline ends came to 19 bases. TCRdb re-called the reads through MiXCR, storing one row per CDR3 protein. The sample holds approximately 240,000 distinct CDR3 sequences, 10% to 15% seen once. V usage is TRBV12-3 or TRBV12-4 and J usage is TRBJ1-2; a weak D match, TRBD1 (6 bases). This receptor was taken from a human donor in good health (CMV status not recorded). Some clones in this sample may be carry-over from other donors' samples. The sample consisted of PBMCs. CDR3 residues: CASSSNQQGDSGYTF. The CDR3 bases are TGTGCCAGCAGTTCAAACCAACAGGGTGATTCTGGCTACACCTTC.